Described below is a single T cell receptor (beta chain) sequence and its context. The sample belongs to a study of T-cell reconstitution after alpha-beta-depleted transplantation in children. V was clipped by 2 bases and J by 2 bases, with 11 bases between them. Per the germline V gene, CDR1 is SNHLY and CDR2 is FYNNEI. The length of the CDR3 is 15 residues. The authors prepared the TCRbeta library with unique molecular identifiers. TCRdb itself ran the PCR reads through MiXCR, one entry per CDR3 protein. The sample records some 490,000 distinct CDR3 sequences, approximately 12% being singletons. Material: PBMCs from the stem cell graft donor, obtained from the stem cell graft. The TCR was taken from a human donor who donated a stem cell graft to a child with combined immunodeficiency. The rearrangement joins TRBV2 to TRBJ2-3; D gene uncertain. CDR3 sequence (DNA): TGTGCCAGCAGTGAACTACCCACCCTCACAGATACGCAGTATTTT. This codes for CASSELPTLTDTQYF.